This TCR beta chain is from a study of regulatory T cells in long-lasting Graves disease. The CDR3 covers 12 residues. Germline V gene lookup returns CDR1 MNHNS and CDR2 SASEGT. Deletions cut 6 bases from V and 7 bases from J, with 9 bases between. Combining iRepertoire HTBI primers with Arm-PCR of CDR3 regions, the authors built TCR beta libraries. From the multiplex PCR reads, TCRdb called clonotypes with MiXCR, one entry per CDR3 protein. The sample lists some 450,000 distinct CDR3 sequences; 16% were seen once. Time point denoted: newly diagnosed GD, antithyroid drugs for less than 3 months. PBMCs were the source of the RNA used for TCR sequencing. This clonotype was detected ten times or more. These same data were also listed under a study on T cells in Graves' hyperthyroidism and ophthalmopathy.

The sample consisted of peripheral blood mononuclear cells (PBMCs), taken at new diagnosis, from a patient treated with antithyroid drugs. This clonotype was obtained from a woman younger than 45 with Graves disease. The genes are TRBV6-1 and TRBJ2-2; D ambiguous. This CDR3 is CASSSDFGELFF. The CDR3 DNA reads as TGTGCCAGCAGCTCCGACTTCGGGGAGCTGTTTTTT.